This T cell receptor (beta chain) came from a study of human T cells and chemical hapten exposure. Ten or more counts support this clonotype. J gave up 6 bases and V 7 bases, and 6 bases lay outside the gene matches. The CDR3 is 12 amino acids. Time point specified: healthy volunteer bleed at 6 weeks. The total RNA was obtained from whole blood that was not fractionated. Unique molecular identifiers were affixed to discrete cDNA molecules within the library. TCRdb processed the RACE reads anew with MiXCR; each CDR3 protein has one entry. The sample comprises approximately 59,000 distinct CDR3 sequences, about 5.7% of which are singletons, and 3% to 4% rests with the top ten.

V gene TRBV12-3 or TRBV12-4 combines with J gene TRBJ2-7; 7 nucleotides match TRBD2. Sequencing was done on a sample of whole blood. The receptor comes from a female donor in good health. Some clones in this sample may be carry-over from other donors' samples. The CDR3: CASTGGLSEQYF. As DNA, the CDR3 is TGTGCCAGCACCGGGGGACTATCCGAGCAGTACTTC.